A selection of T cell receptor beta chains follows, all from one sample in a study of T cell clones after liver transplantation. Method: immunoSEQ multiplex PCR; TCRdb's copy keeps in-frame clones and lacks some. The table shows some 80,000 clones, with 80% to 85% occurring only once. This sample comprised CD4+ T cells from blood, obtained approximately 3.5 years after liver transplant. The receptors originated from a human patient who received a liver transplant. Some T cells may trace back to the graft donor. Each CDR3 is given with its conserved first and last residue. Fields, in order: CDR3 DNA, CDR3 protein, D gene, V gene, J gene, clone size. A D gene is named only where the DNA matches it firmly. Clone size is given for some rows only: seen once, a few or many times, or a class if the clone is expanded.

CDR3nt: TGTGCCAGCAGCAACCAGCGGGAGCGCGTGGGATACTTC; CDR3aa: CASSNQRERVGYF; d_gene: NA; v_gene: TRBV21-1; j_gene: TRBJ2-7; abundance: once
CDR3nt: TGCAGCGTTCTCGACAGGGGGTTCACCGGGGAGCTGTTTTTT; CDR3aa: CSVLDRGFTGELFF; d_gene: TRBD1; v_gene: TRBV29-1; j_gene: TRBJ2-2; abundance: NA
CDR3nt: TGTGCCCTCGGGACCGATTCCTACGAGCAGTACTTC; CDR3aa: CALGTDSYEQYF; d_gene: NA; v_gene: TRBV2; j_gene: TRBJ2-7; abundance: NA
CDR3nt: TGTGCCAGCAGTTCGACAGGCGTCGGGAACACCATATATTTT; CDR3aa: CASSSTGVGNTIYF; d_gene: NA; v_gene: TRBV28; j_gene: TRBJ1-3; abundance: NA
CDR3nt: TGTGCCAGCAGTGAATCGGGGCGGGGGTTCCGACAACGCTCTGGAAACACCATATATTTT; CDR3aa: CASSESGRGFRQRSGNTIYF; d_gene: NA; v_gene: TRBV6-1; j_gene: TRBJ1-3; abundance: NA
CDR3nt: TGTGCCAGCAGATCTTTGGGGGCCTCCTACGAGCAGTACTTC; CDR3aa: CASRSLGASYEQYF; d_gene: NA; v_gene: TRBV2; j_gene: TRBJ2-7; abundance: NA
CDR3nt: TGTGCCAGCCAGGGGACAGATACGCAGTATTTT; CDR3aa: CASQGTDTQYF; d_gene: NA; v_gene: TRBV7-9; j_gene: TRBJ2-3; abundance: NA
CDR3nt: TGTGCCAGCAGCGTACAAGCGGGAGCCAATGAGCAGTTCTTC; CDR3aa: CASSVQAGANEQFF; d_gene: TRBD2; v_gene: TRBV9; j_gene: TRBJ2-1; abundance: NA
CDR3nt: TGTGCCAGTAGTACCGGGACTAGCGGGGTACTGAATAGGTATACGCAGTATTTT; CDR3aa: CASSTGTSGVLNRYTQYF; d_gene: TRBD2; v_gene: TRBV19; j_gene: TRBJ2-3; abundance: NA
CDR3nt: TGTGCCAGCAGTCCATGGGGGACAGACTTCTACGAGCAGTACTTC; CDR3aa: CASSPWGTDFYEQYF; d_gene: TRBD1; v_gene: TRBV6-5; j_gene: TRBJ2-7; abundance: once
CDR3nt: TGCAGCGTCGCCAGGACCTACAATGAGCAGTTCTTC; CDR3aa: CSVARTYNEQFF; d_gene: NA; v_gene: TRBV29-1; j_gene: TRBJ2-1; abundance: NA
CDR3nt: TGTGCCAGCAGCCTAGGGGGGGCGCGGATCTATGGCTACACCTTC; CDR3aa: CASSLGGARIYGYTF; d_gene: NA; v_gene: TRBV7-9; j_gene: TRBJ1-2; abundance: few
CDR3nt: TGTGCCAGCAGTGAAGAACAGGGCAACAATCAGCCCCAGCATTTT; CDR3aa: CASSEEQGNNQPQHF; d_gene: NA; v_gene: TRBV6-1; j_gene: TRBJ1-5; abundance: NA
CDR3nt: TGCAGCGTTGAAGTGGGGAGGGGCGCGTCCTACAATGAGCAGTTCTTC; CDR3aa: CSVEVGRGASYNEQFF; d_gene: TRBD2; v_gene: TRBV29-1; j_gene: TRBJ2-1; abundance: NA
CDR3nt: TGTGCCAGCAGCCTTGGGACTAGCGGGACGGCAGATACGCAGTATTTT; CDR3aa: CASSLGTSGTADTQYF; d_gene: TRBD2; v_gene: TRBV7-2; j_gene: TRBJ2-3; abundance: NA
CDR3nt: TGTGCCAGCTCACCTCAAGCGGGAGAAGCAGATACGCAGTATTTT; CDR3aa: CASSPQAGEADTQYF; d_gene: TRBD2; v_gene: TRBV18; j_gene: TRBJ2-3; abundance: NA
CDR3nt: TGTGCCAGCAGTCCTGGACAGAGAACTAACTATGGCTACACCTTC; CDR3aa: CASSPGQRTNYGYTF; d_gene: NA; v_gene: TRBV27; j_gene: TRBJ1-2; abundance: NA
CDR3nt: TGTGCCACCAGCAAGCGGCAGTTGGTTGAGACCCAGTACTTC; CDR3aa: CATSKRQLVETQYF; d_gene: NA; v_gene: TRBV15; j_gene: TRBJ2-5; abundance: NA
CDR3nt: TGTGCCAGCAGTTACTCGCCAGCGAACACTGAAGCTTTCTTT; CDR3aa: CASSYSPANTEAFF; d_gene: NA; v_gene: TRBV6-5; j_gene: TRBJ1-1; abundance: NA
CDR3nt: TGTGCCACCAGCAGAGATATGAGCAGAGGAGAGACCCAGTACTTC; CDR3aa: CATSRDMSRGETQYF; d_gene: NA; v_gene: TRBV15; j_gene: TRBJ2-5; abundance: NA
CDR3nt: TGCGCCAGCAGCTTCGTCGGACCCATCACAGATACGCAGTATTTT; CDR3aa: CASSFVGPITDTQYF; d_gene: NA; v_gene: TRBV5-1; j_gene: TRBJ2-3; abundance: NA
CDR3nt: TGTGCCAGTAGTATTGGTCGGCAGCCCCAGCATTTT; CDR3aa: CASSIGRQPQHF; d_gene: NA; v_gene: TRBV19; j_gene: TRBJ1-5; abundance: few
CDR3nt: TGTGCCAGCAGCGTAGCTTCGGGAGCCACAGGGCTCGCAGATACGCAGTATTTT; CDR3aa: CASSVASGATGLADTQYF; d_gene: NA; v_gene: TRBV9; j_gene: TRBJ2-3; abundance: NA
CDR3nt: TGTGCCAGCAGCTTGACCCGGAGGGAGCAGTTCTTC; CDR3aa: CASSLTRREQFF; d_gene: NA; v_gene: TRBV5-4; j_gene: TRBJ2-1; abundance: NA
CDR3nt: TGTGCCAGCAGCTTAGTCACCTCTAACTATGGCTACACCTTC; CDR3aa: CASSLVTSNYGYTF; d_gene: NA; v_gene: TRBV7-2; j_gene: TRBJ1-2; abundance: NA
CDR3nt: TGTGCCAGCAGCTTTAAGGATTTCTTTGGCGAGCAGTACTTC; CDR3aa: CASSFKDFFGEQYF; d_gene: NA; v_gene: TRBV5-6; j_gene: TRBJ2-7; abundance: NA
CDR3nt: TGTGCCAGCAGCTTCCGGGACAGGGGGGTCCGTGGCACCGGGGAGCTGTTTTTT; CDR3aa: CASSFRDRGVRGTGELFF; d_gene: TRBD1; v_gene: TRBV7-6; j_gene: TRBJ2-2; abundance: few
CDR3nt: TGTGCCAGCAGAAGCCACGGTACTACTAGCGGGAGAGATACGCAGTATTTT; CDR3aa: CASRSHGTTSGRDTQYF; d_gene: TRBD2; v_gene: TRBV28; j_gene: TRBJ2-3; abundance: NA
CDR3nt: TGTGCCAGCAGCCGTGGGGACAGGGGGCGCACCGGGGAGCTGTTTTTT; CDR3aa: CASSRGDRGRTGELFF; d_gene: TRBD1; v_gene: TRBV27; j_gene: TRBJ2-2; abundance: few
CDR3nt: TGTGCCAGCAGTTGGGGTGGGCCGGAGGCTTTCTTT; CDR3aa: CASSWGGPEAFF; d_gene: NA; v_gene: TRBV6-6; j_gene: TRBJ1-1; abundance: NA
CDR3nt: TGTGCCAGCAGTTACTCGAATCGTTGGGAGAATGGCTACACCTTC; CDR3aa: CASSYSNRWENGYTF; d_gene: NA; v_gene: TRBV6-5; j_gene: TRBJ1-2; abundance: NA
CDR3nt: TGTGCCAGCAGTGAACTGGGGGGAAGGGGCACTGAAGCTTTCTTT; CDR3aa: CASSELGGRGTEAFF; d_gene: NA; v_gene: TRBV2; j_gene: TRBJ1-1; abundance: NA